The entry that follows covers one TCR beta chain sequence. Its antigen remains unidentified. The sample has other DNA sequences that encode this CDR3 too. This sample was taken from a study of shared clonotypes between healthy human individuals. Turning to the study itself: Each donor had three CD4 naive, three CD4 memory, two CD8 naive and one CD8 memory plate.

Trimming shortened V by 2 bases and J by 4 bases, and 6 bases separated the two germline ends. The germline V gene has CDR1 SGHDT and CDR2 YYEEEE. There are 12 residues in the CDR3. General study results and limits: Memory subsets generally showed smaller estimated richness than naive subsets did.

TCRdb's table, derived via immunoSEQ multiplex PCR, lists solely in-frame clones and lacks some. Of a few million clones listed, over 85% are singletons. The sequencing sample was made of naive CD4+ T cells from PBMCs. Noted subset: CD45RA+ positively selected. The clonotype comes from a man between 18 and 35 years old in good health. Some clones in this sample may be carry-over from other donors' samples. J is TRBJ2-5 and V is TRBV5-6; D not resolved. The CDR3 sequence: CASSFGRETQYF. DNA of the CDR3: TGTGCCAGCAGCTTCGGTAGAGAGACCCAGTACTTC.